This record concerns one T cell receptor beta chain sequence. This entry comes from a study of blood T cell repertoires in COVID-19. This CDR3 is built from 14 residues. The junction had 5 bases not matched to a gene; V was cut back by 6 bases and J by 7 bases. Germline V gene sequence: CDR1 KGHDR, CDR2 SFDVKD. The data were produced by immunoSEQ multiplex PCR, yet TCRdb's version contains in-frame clones alone and is incomplete. The table has approximately 220,000 clones, 80% to 90% seen once. Sequenced sample: peripheral blood. The V and J genes are TRBV24-1 and TRBJ2-2; 9 nucleotides match TRBD2. The source of this sequence is a woman in her forties or fifties with acute or convalescent COVID-19. The CDR3 protein is CATSRGGANGELFF. The CDR3, as DNA: TGTGCCACCAGTCGCGGGGGGGCTAACGGGGAGCTGTTTTTT.